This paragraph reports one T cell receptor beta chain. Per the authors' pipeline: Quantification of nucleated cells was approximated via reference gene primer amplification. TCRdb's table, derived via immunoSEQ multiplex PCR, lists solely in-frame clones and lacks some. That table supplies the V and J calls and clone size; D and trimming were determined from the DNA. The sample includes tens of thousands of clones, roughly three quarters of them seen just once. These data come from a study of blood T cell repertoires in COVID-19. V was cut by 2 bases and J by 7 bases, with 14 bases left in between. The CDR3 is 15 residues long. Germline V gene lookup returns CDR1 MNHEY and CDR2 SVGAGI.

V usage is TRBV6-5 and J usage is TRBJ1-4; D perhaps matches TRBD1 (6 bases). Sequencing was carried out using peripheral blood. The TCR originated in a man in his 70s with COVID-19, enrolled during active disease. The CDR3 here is CASSYRTGGGEKLFF. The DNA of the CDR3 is TGTGCCAGCAGTTACCGTACGGGGGGCGGTGAAAAACTGTTTTTT.